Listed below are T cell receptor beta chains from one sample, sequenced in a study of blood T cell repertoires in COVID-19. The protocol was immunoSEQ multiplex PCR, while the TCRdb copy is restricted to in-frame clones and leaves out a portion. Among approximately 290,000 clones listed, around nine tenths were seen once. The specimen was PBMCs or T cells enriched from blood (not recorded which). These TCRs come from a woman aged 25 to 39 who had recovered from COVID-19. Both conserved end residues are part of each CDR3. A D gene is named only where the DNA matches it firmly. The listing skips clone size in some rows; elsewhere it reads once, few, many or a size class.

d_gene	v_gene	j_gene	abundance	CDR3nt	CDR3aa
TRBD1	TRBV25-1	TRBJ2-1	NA	TGTGCCAGCAGTGAAGTGACAGGGGACGATTACAATGAGCAGTTCTTC	CASSEVTGDDYNEQFF
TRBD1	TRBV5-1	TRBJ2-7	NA	TGCGCCAGTTCCCTCCAGGGGGCGCGCGACGAGCAGTACTTC	CASSLQGARDEQYF
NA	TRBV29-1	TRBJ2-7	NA	TGCAGCGTGGAATCTTTGTCGTGCTCCTACGAGCAGTACTTC	CSVESLSCSYEQYF
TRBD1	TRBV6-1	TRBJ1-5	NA	TGTGCCAGCAGTGAAGCGACAGGGGGCAATCAGCCCCAGCATTTT	CASSEATGGNQPQHF
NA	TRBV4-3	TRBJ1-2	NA	TGCGCCAGCAGCCAAGCAGGCAGGGAATATGGCTACACCTTC	CASSQAGREYGYTF
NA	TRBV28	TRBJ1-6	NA	TGTGCCAGCAGTCCCCCCCGGGGAAATTCACCCCTCCACTTT	CASSPPRGNSPLHF
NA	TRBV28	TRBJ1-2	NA	TGTGCCGCCATGGGATATAGGGGAAACTATGGCTACACCTTC	CAAMGYRGNYGYTF
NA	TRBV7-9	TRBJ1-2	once	TGTGCCAGCAGCTTAGCACAGACCTATGGCTACACCTTC	CASSLAQTYGYTF
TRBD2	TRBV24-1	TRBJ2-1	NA	TGTGCCACCAGTGAGGCGGGACTAGCGGGAGAGTTCAATGAGCAGTTCTTC	CATSEAGLAGEFNEQFF
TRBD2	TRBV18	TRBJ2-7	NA	TGTGCCAGCTCACCACGGACTAGCGGGAATCAATACGAGCAGTACTTC	CASSPRTSGNQYEQYF
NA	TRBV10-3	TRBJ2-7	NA	TGTGCCATCAGTGGAGAGCGCGGACAGAGCTTATACGAGCAGTACTTC	CAISGERGQSLYEQYF